The text below deals with one TCR beta chain. The antigen is unknown. The primer mix had 60 Vbeta and 13 Jbeta primers. Produced via immunoSEQ multiplex PCR; TCRdb's table is partial and in-frame only. The repertoire holds approximately 170,000 clones, 65% to 80% seen once, with 4.7% in the top ten. This record belongs to a study of cytomegalovirus exposure and HLA in healthy donors. Study-level results: Sequencing artifact likely explains a cluster of highly shared sequence variants. A link between a missense DCLRE1C variant and TCR beta V- and J-gene trimming emerged from a later analysis.

The V gene's germline CDR1 is MNHEY and CDR2 SVGAGI. V lost 4 bases, J lost 1 base, and 6 bases stayed unmatched. The CDR3 is 16 residues long. The rearrangement links TRBV6-5 to TRBJ2-1; TRBD1 matches 8 bases. Material: PBMCs. This clonotype originated in a young man in good health and CMV-seropositive. Written as DNA, the CDR3 is TGTGCCAGCAGTTCCATCACAGGGGGTTCCTACAATGAGCAGTTCTTC. It translates to CASSSITGGSYNEQFF.